Listed below are T cell receptor beta chains from one sample, sequenced in a study of post-analysis software for immune sequencing data. TCRdb reprocessed the PCR reads via MiXCR and lists one record per CDR3 protein. The sample lists 740,000 or so distinct CDR3 sequences, around 50% occurring once. The sequenced material came from blood. Every receptor here comes from a girl aged 5-17 years with multiple sclerosis. Each CDR3 is given with its conserved first and last residue. A D gene is named only where the DNA matches it firmly. Rows give clone size only sometimes, using once, few, many, or a class for an expanded clone.

-	TRBD1	TRBV10-3	TRBJ2-5	CAISGGQGSGETQYF	TGTGCCATCAGTGGAGGACAGGGTAGTGGAGAGACCCAGTACTTC
-	-	TRBV6-2/TRBV6-3	TRBJ2-4	CASSYSTGSLMAKNIQYF	TGTGCCAGCAGTTACAGCACGGGCTCACTTATGGCCAAAAACATTCAGTACTTC
-	-	TRBV12-3/TRBV12-4	TRBJ1-5	CASSQTSSSNQPQHF	TGTGCCAGCAGTCAAACCTCGAGTAGCAATCAGCCCCAGCATTTT
-	TRBD2	TRBV18	TRBJ2-7	CASSPPWTSGRAHEQYF	TGTGCCAGCTCACCTCCGTGGACTAGCGGGAGGGCCCACGAGCAGTACTTC
-	TRBD2	TRBV7-2	TRBJ2-7	CASSKGLAGNSYEQYF	TGTGCCAGCAGCAAGGGACTAGCGGGAAATTCCTACGAGCAGTACTTC
-	TRBD1	TRBV5-1	TRBJ2-7	CASSLGPGQVFYEQYF	TGCGCCAGCAGCTTGGGGCCGGGACAGGTATTCTACGAGCAGTACTTC
-	-	TRBV29-1	TRBJ1-5	CSVERGDGYKQPQHF	TGCAGCGTTGAAAGAGGGGACGGATACAAGCAGCCCCAGCATTTT
-	TRBD1	TRBV4-1	TRBJ1-5	CASSQDRSDHSNQPQHF	TGCGCCAGCAGCCAGGACAGGAGCGACCATAGCAATCAGCCCCAGCATTTT
-	-	TRBV4-1	TRBJ2-5	CASSPLGAPPQETQYF	TGCGCCAGCAGCCCGCTGGGCGCGCCTCCTCAAGAGACCCAGTACTTC
-	TRBD2	TRBV29-1	TRBJ2-1	CSVQPGLAVYNEQFF	TGCAGCGTTCAACCGGGACTAGCGGTTTACAATGAGCAGTTCTTC
few	TRBD2	TRBV20-1	TRBJ2-5	CSAQPRLAFGETQYF	TGCAGTGCTCAACCGAGACTAGCGTTCGGTGAGACCCAGTACTTC
-	TRBD1	TRBV29-1	TRBJ2-5	CSVGDRRQETQYF	TGCAGCGTGGGGGACAGAAGACAGGAGACCCAGTACTTC
-	-	TRBV29-1	TRBJ1-1	CSVAPRGGAGNTEAFF	TGCAGCGTTGCACCCCGTGGCGGGGCAGGGAACACTGAAGCTTTCTTT
-	TRBD1	TRBV7-9	TRBJ2-5	CASSLTTDRGGETQYF	TGTGCCAGCAGCTTAACAACTGACAGGGGTGGAGAGACCCAGTACTTC
few	TRBD2	TRBV10-3	TRBJ2-5	CAISDSGKGQETQYF	TGTGCCATCAGTGATAGCGGGAAAGGGCAAGAGACCCAGTACTTC
-	-	TRBV6-6	TRBJ2-6	CASSYEGGPGANVLTF	TGTGCCAGCAGTTACGAAGGAGGGCCCGGGGCCAACGTCCTGACTTTC
-	-	TRBV29-1	TRBJ2-3	CSVDAGTTDTQYF	TGCAGCGTTGATGCGGGAACCACAGATACGCAGTATTTT
-	-	TRBV27	TRBJ2-7	CASSFTGQRSGYEQYF	TGTGCCAGCAGTTTCACGGGACAAAGGAGCGGCTACGAGCAGTACTTC
-	-	TRBV10-1	TRBJ2-7	CASSEGSGGVNYEQYF	TGCGCCAGCAGTGAAGGATCTGGCGGGGTTAATTACGAGCAGTACTTC
-	-	TRBV7-9	TRBJ2-6	CASSPTITLTGANVLTF	TGTGCCAGCAGCCCAACCATCACACTTACTGGGGCCAACGTCCTGACTTTC
-	-	TRBV7-2	TRBJ2-7	CASSLGGHPTYEQYF	TGTGCCAGCAGCTTAGGGGGACACCCGACCTACGAGCAGTACTTC
-	TRBD1	TRBV5-1	TRBJ2-7	CASSLQGDTYEQYF	TGCGCCAGCAGCTTGCAGGGGGACACCTACGAGCAGTACTTC
-	TRBD2	TRBV11-2	TRBJ2-7	CASSPRGSGGLPYEQYF	TGTGCCAGCAGCCCCCGGGGTAGCGGGGGCCTTCCCTACGAGCAGTACTTC
few	-	TRBV7-9	TRBJ2-5	CASSLGGWRDEQYF	TGTGCCAGCAGCTTAGGTGGTTGGCGGGATGAGCAGTACTTC
once	TRBD1	TRBV4-2	TRBJ1-2	CASSRGQGKNYGYTF	TGTGCCAGCAGCCGCGGACAGGGCAAAAACTATGGCTACACCTTC
-	TRBD1	TRBV20-1	TRBJ1-2	CSAPPGTGYGYTF	TGCAGTGCCCCCCCCGGGACAGGGTATGGCTACACCTTC
-	-	TRBV5-4	TRBJ2-7	CASSQERRNEQYF	TGTGCCAGCAGCCAGGAGAGGAGGAACGAGCAGTACTTC
-	-	TRBV25-1	TRBJ2-1	CASSEYFVQTYNEQFF	TGTGCCAGCAGTGAATACTTTGTCCAGACCTACAATGAGCAGTTCTTC
-	TRBD2	TRBV2	TRBJ2-7	CASTRDYSYEQYF	TGTGCCAGCACTCGGGACTATTCCTACGAGCAGTACTTC
-	-	TRBV7-8	TRBJ1-4	CASSLVGPNEKLFF	TGTGCCAGCAGCTTAGTCGGGCCTAATGAAAAACTGTTTTTT
-	-	TRBV7-2	TRBJ2-5	CASSSVQQETQYF	TGTGCCAGCAGCTCAGTCCAGCAAGAGACCCAGTACTTC
few	-	TRBV5-1	TRBJ2-6	CASSLTGKTGANVLTF	TGCGCCAGCAGTCTTACCGGGAAAACTGGGGCCAACGTCCTGACTTTC
few	-	TRBV7-9	TRBJ2-7	CASSLPPGFSYEQYF	TGTGCCAGCAGCTTACCCCCAGGGTTCTCCTACGAGCAGTACTTC
-	-	TRBV12-5	TRBJ2-3	CASGSRVGTDTQYF	TGTGCTAGTGGCTCCAGGGTGGGGACAGATACGCAGTATTTT
-	TRBD1	TRBV20-1	TRBJ2-1	CSASPGTGYNEQFF	TGCAGTGCTAGCCCCGGGACAGGGTACAATGAGCAGTTCTTC
-	-	TRBV10-3	TRBJ1-2	CAISESPGTGGYTF	TGTGCCATCAGTGAGTCCCCCGGAACGGGGGGCTACACCTTC
-	TRBD1	TRBV15	TRBJ2-7	CATSKPGQGCEQYF	TGTGCCACCAGCAAGCCGGGACAGGGTTGCGAGCAGTACTTC
-	-	TRBV4-1	TRBJ2-1	CASSQDVTALWELFF	TGCGCCAGCAGCCAAGATGTGACAGCCCTTTGGGAGTTGTTCTTC
-	TRBD1	TRBV3-1	TRBJ1-2	CASSQRGGYVYGYTF	TGTGCCAGCAGCCAGCGAGGGGGCTATGTCTATGGCTACACCTTC
-	-	TRBV7-9	TRBJ2-3	CASSFTNSADTQYF	TGTGCCAGCAGCTTTACCAACTCGGCAGATACGCAGTATTTT
-	-	TRBV20-1	TRBJ2-3	CSANRQVASTDTQYF	TGCAGTGCTAACAGACAGGTTGCGAGCACAGATACGCAGTATTTT
-	-	TRBV18	TRBJ1-2	CASSPSGMSSGYTF	TGTGCCAGCTCACCATCAGGAATGAGCAGTGGCTACACCTTC
-	TRBD2	TRBV12-3/TRBV12-4	TRBJ2-5	CASSISGGVPTKKTQYF	TGTGCCAGCAGTATCAGCGGGGGGGTCCCAACCAAGAAGACCCAGTACTTC